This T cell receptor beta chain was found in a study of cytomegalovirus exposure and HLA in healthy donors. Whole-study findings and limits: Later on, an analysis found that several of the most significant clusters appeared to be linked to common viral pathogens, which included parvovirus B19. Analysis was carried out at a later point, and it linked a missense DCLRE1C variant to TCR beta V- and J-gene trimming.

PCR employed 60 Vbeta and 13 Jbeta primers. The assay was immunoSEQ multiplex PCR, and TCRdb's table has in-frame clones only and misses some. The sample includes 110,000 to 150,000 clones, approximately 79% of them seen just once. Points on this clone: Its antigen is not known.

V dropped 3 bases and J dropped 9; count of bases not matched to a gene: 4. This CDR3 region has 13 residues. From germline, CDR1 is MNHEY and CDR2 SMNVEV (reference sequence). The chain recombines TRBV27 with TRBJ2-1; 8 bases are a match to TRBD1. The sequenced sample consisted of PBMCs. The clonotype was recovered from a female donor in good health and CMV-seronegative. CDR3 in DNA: TGTGCCAGCAGTTTGGACAGGGAGGTTGAGCAGTTCTTC. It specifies CASSLDREVEQFF.